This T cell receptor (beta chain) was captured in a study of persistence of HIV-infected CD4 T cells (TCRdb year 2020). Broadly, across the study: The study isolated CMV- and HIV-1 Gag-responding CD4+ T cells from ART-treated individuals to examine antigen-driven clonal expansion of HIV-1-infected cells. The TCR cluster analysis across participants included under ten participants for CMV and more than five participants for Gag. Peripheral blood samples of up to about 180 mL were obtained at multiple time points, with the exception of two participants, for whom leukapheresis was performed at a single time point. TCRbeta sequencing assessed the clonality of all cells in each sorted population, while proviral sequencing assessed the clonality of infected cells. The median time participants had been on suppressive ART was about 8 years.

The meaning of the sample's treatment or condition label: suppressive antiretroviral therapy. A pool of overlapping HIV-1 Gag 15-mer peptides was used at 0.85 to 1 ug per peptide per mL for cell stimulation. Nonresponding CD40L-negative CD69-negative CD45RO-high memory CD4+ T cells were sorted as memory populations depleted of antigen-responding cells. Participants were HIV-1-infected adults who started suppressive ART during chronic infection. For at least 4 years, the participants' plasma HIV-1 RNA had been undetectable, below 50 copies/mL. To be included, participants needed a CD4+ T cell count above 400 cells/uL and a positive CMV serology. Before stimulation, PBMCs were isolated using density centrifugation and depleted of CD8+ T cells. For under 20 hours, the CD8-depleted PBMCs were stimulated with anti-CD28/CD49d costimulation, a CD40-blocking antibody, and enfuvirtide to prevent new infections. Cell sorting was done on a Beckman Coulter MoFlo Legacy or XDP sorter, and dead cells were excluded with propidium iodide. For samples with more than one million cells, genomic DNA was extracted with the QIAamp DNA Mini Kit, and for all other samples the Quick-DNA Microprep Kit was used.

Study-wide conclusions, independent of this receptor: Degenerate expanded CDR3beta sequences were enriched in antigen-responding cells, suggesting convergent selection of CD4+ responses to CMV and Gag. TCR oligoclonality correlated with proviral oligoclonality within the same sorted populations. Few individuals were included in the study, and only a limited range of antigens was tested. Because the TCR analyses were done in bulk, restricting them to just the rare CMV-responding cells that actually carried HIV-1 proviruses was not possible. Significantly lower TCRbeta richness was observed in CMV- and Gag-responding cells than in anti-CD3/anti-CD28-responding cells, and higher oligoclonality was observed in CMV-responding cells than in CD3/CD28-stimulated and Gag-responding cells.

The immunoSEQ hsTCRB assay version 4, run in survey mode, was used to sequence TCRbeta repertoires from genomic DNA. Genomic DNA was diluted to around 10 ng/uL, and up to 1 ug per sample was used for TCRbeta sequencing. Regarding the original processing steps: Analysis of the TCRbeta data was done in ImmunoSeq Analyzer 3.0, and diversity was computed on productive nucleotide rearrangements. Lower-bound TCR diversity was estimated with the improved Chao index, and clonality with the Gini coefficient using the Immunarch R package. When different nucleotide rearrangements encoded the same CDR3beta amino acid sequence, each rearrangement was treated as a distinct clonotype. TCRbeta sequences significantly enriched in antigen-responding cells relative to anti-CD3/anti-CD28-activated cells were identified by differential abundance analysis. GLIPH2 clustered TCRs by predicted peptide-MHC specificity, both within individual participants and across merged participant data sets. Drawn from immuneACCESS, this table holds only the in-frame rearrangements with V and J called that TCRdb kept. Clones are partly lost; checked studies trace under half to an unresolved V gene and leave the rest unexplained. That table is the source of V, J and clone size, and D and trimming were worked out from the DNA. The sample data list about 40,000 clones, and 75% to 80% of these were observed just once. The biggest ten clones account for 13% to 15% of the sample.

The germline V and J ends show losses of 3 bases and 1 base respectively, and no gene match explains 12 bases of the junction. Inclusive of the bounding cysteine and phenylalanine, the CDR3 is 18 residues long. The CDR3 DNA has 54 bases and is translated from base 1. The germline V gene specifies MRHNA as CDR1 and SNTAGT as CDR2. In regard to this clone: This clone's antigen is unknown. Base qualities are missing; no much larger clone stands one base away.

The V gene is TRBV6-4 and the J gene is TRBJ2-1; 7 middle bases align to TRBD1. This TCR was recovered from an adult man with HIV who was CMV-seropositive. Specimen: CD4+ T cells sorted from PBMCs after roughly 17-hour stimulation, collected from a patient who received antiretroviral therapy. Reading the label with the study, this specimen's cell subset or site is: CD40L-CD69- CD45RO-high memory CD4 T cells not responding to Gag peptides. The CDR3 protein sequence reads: CASSDSTGIMGSYNEQFF. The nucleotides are TGTGCCAGCAGTGATTCGACAGGGATCATGGGTTCCTACAATGAGCAGTTCTTC.